Listed here are 32 T cell receptor beta chains from one sample, sequenced in a study of T cells in Graves' hyperthyroidism and ophthalmopathy (dated by TCRdb to about 2019). To prepare the library, multiplex PCR was applied. The instrument was an Illumina HiSeq 2000. The TCR beta CDR3 regions were amplified from RNA transcripts. The first round of RT-PCR for the TCR CDR3 was performed with the HTBI primer set and the Qiagen OneStep RT-PCR kit. TCRdb applied fastp at Q25 and MiXCR to the public reads, then kept only in-frame beta chains. Rows with a matching CDR3 protein are joined into one entry that keeps the most common DNA and genes. This sample holds 500,000 to 800,000 distinct CDR3 sequences; approximately 15% were observed only once. 12% of the sample comes from the top ten. The specimen sequenced was blood. These TCRs come from a woman aged 50 to 65 with Graves' ophthalmopathy.

This clonotype occurred many times. The chain links TRBV29-1 to TRBJ2-7, with D unclear. Germline-derived CDR1 and CDR2 are SQVTM and ANQGSEA. Trimming removed 4 bases at V and 3 bases at J, with 10 bases between. The CDR3 has 12 residues. CDR3 region: CSVAVNNYEQYF. CDR3 DNA sequence: TGCAGCGTTGCCGTTAACAACTACGAGCAGTACTTC.

V gene TRBV5-8 combines with J gene TRBJ2-3; D unclear. This CDR3 has 15 residues. Between the trimmed V and J ends, which lost 4 bases and 0 bases, there was a span of 12 bases. The germline gives CDR1 SGHTS, CDR2 YDEGEE. The CDR3 coding sequence is TGTGCCAGCAGCGTTCCGGGCAGGAGCACAGATACGCAGTATTTT. This sequence encodes CASSVPGRSTDTQYF.

Many counts were recorded for this clonotype. The chain has TRBV4-2 and TRBJ2-1; 9 nucleotides agree with TRBD2. This CDR3 comprises 16 residues. V gave up 0 bases and J gave up 8 bases; unmatched junction bases: 8. Germline CDR1 is LGHNA and CDR2 is YNFKEQ. The CDR3 DNA follows: TGTGCCAGCAGCCAAGAAGCGGGAGGCCCGTCTCATGAGCAGTTCTTC. Protein sequence: CASSQEAGGPSHEQFF.

This clonotype was observed at least ten times. J is TRBJ1-5 and V is TRBV7-2; no clear D. CDR1 is SGHTA and CDR2 is FQGNSA in the germline V gene. The CDR3 has 13 residues. V was trimmed by 1 base and J by 7 bases, leaving 8 bases between them. The CDR3 DNA is TGTGCCAGCAGCTTAGTAGTATGGCAGCCCCAGCATTTT. Residues: CASSLVVWQPQHF.

This clonotype was observed at least ten times. This chain joins TRBV20-1 and TRBJ2-7; 10 positions match TRBD2. CDR3 length equals 16 residues. J was trimmed by 5 bases and V by 0 bases; bases with no gene match: 10. CDR1 is DFQATT and CDR2 is SNEGSKA in the germline V gene (reference sequence). CDR3 DNA: TGCAGTGCTAGAGAACTAGGGATAGCGGGAGGCAACGAGCAGTACTTC. It is translated as CSARELGIAGGNEQYF.

This clonotype has a count of ten or more. This chain links TRBV12-3 or TRBV12-4 with TRBJ2-7, with D possibly matching TRBD1 (6 bases). This CDR3 spans 15 amino acids. V shed 5 bases and J shed 3 bases, with 17 bases lying between them. In DNA, the CDR3 is TGTGCCAGCAGTCCCCCGGGACATGGAGGCTACGAGCAGTACTTC. The encoded protein is CASSPPGHGGYEQYF.

The sample holds many counts of this clonotype. The chain uses TRBV5-1 and TRBJ2-3, with a weak D call TRBD2 (5 bases). Germline V CDR1 and CDR2: SGHRS, YFSETQ. The CDR3 contains 15 residues. Trimming removed 1 base at V and 6 bases at J, with 15 bases between. Here the CDR3 DNA reads TGCGCCAGCAGCTTGCGGCCAGCCAGAGGGGATACGCAGTATTTT. As protein: CASSLRPARGDTQYF.

This rearrangement joins TRBV4-3 to TRBJ1-1; D remains unclear. Per germline, CDR1 LGHNA and CDR2 YSLEER. The CDR3 is 15 residues long. V was trimmed by 2 bases and J by 1 base, leaving 11 bases between them. CDR3 region: CASSQHTKKNTEAFF. The CDR3 DNA reads TGCGCCAGCAGCCAACATACCAAGAAGAACACTGAAGCTTTCTTT.

There are many counts of this clonotype. This sequence joins TRBV7-2 and TRBJ2-1; TRBD2 matches at 8 bases. The CDR3 loop spans 17 amino acids. CDR1 and CDR2 from the germline V gene are SGHTA and FQGNSA. The V gene end was trimmed by 4 bases and the J gene end by 0 bases; junction bases not matched to a gene: 8. In DNA form, the CDR3 reads TGTGCCAGCAGCTCCAAGAACAGCGGGAGCTCCTACAATGAGCAGTTCTTC. Translating gives CASSSKNSGSSYNEQFF.

V and J are TRBV6-2 or TRBV6-3 and TRBJ2-2; D possibly corresponds to TRBD2 (5 bases). Germline loops: CDR1 MNHEY, CDR2 SVGEGT. V lost 6 bases, J lost 1 base, and 9 bases lay in between. The CDR3 covers 14 residues. The CDR3 DNA reads TGTGCCAGCAGGAACGGAGGGAACACCGGGGAGCTGTTTTTT. Its protein product is CASRNGGNTGELFF.

The CDR3 DNA follows: TGTGCCAGCAGTCAACGGGACAGTAACTCCGGGCAGTACTTC. Translated: CASSQRDSNSGQYF. The chain employs TRBV6-1 and TRBJ2-7; 7 bases are shared with TRBD1. CDR3 size: 14 residues. The V gene end was trimmed by 5 bases and the J gene end by 9 bases; junction bases not matched to a gene: 13. Germline V CDR1 and CDR2: MNHNS, SASEGT.

Worth noting for this clonotype: A much more abundant neighbour one base away suggests this may be a read error. The V call is TRBV6-1, the J call TRBJ2-2; the D gene is possibly TRBD2 (7 bases). Per the germline V gene, CDR1 is MNHNS and CDR2 is SASEGT. The CDR3 runs 16 residues. Trimming cost V 0 bases and J 7 bases, with 15 bases left between them. The CDR3 DNA follows: TGTGCCAGCAGTGAAGCTTTAGGGGGGGACATCGGGGAGCTGTTTTTT. This codes for CASSEALGGDIGELFF.

This clonotype was observed at least ten times. CDR3 in DNA: TGTGCCAGCAGCCCCCCCTGGGAAGCAGTCCAAGAGACCCAGTACTTC. This codes for CASSPPWEAVQETQYF. The V gene is TRBV11-2, the J gene TRBJ2-5; D remains unclear. CDR3 length equals 16 residues. Trimming removed 5 bases at V and 1 base at J, with 17 bases between. Germline V gives CDR1 SGHAT, CDR2 FQNNGV.

This clonotype was observed once. This chain connects TRBV5-1 to TRBJ1-1, with D possibly TRBD1 on 5 matching bases. Germline V CDR1 and CDR2: SGHRS, YFSETQ. This CDR3 contains 15 residues. Trimming left V 4 bases short and J 0 bases short, with 13 bases between. CDR3 loop: CASSRGSGLNTEAFF. The DNA for the CDR3 is TGCGCCAGCAGCCGGGGCTCAGGGTTGAACACTGAAGCTTTCTTT.

The chain recombines TRBV6-4 with TRBJ2-2; 8 bases are shared with TRBD2. CDR3 length equals 15 residues. Germline loops: CDR1 MRHNA, CDR2 SNTAGT. With V trimmed by 4 bases and J by 2 bases, 3 bases remained unmatched. The CDR3 sequence: CASSALAANTGELFF. CDR3 sequence (DNA): TGTGCCAGCAGTGCACTAGCGGCTAACACCGGGGAGCTGTTTTTT.

This clonotype was seen repeatedly, ten times or more. The chain couples TRBV7-2 to TRBJ1-1; no definite D call. Trimming pared 8 bases from V and 5 bases from J, leaving 9 bases between. The CDR3 sequence is 11 residues long. Germline V lookup: CDR1 SGHTA, CDR2 FQGNSA. CDR3 DNA: TGTGCCAGCCAGCGGGATACTGAAGCTTTCTTT. It translates to CASQRDTEAFF.

This clonotype occurred many times. CDR3 coding DNA: TGTGCCAGCACACAGTATGGCGGGACCCCCTACAATGAGCAGTTCTTC. Translation: CASTQYGGTPYNEQFF. The chain couples TRBV12-3 or TRBV12-4 to TRBJ2-1; perhaps TRBD2 as D (6 bases). The CDR3 is 16 amino acids. Trimming took 7 bases from V and 2 from J, leaving 18 bases between them.

The chain joins TRBV5-8 to TRBJ2-7; possibly TRBD2 for D (6 bases). This CDR3 is built from 13 residues. Trimming stripped 0 bases from V and 8 bases from J, with 12 bases between. The germline CDR1 and CDR2 sequences are SGHTS and YDEGEE. The CDR3: CASSLAGVDKQYF. CDR3 nucleotides: TGTGCCAGCAGCTTGGCGGGAGTGGACAAGCAGTACTTC.

This clonotype showed up many times. The rearrangement links TRBV6-6 to TRBJ2-7, with 7 nucleotides matching TRBD1. The CDR3 has 16 amino acids. The germline CDR1 and CDR2 sequences are MNHNY and SVGAGI (reference sequence). V was clipped by 0 bases and J by 1 base; unmatched bases: 6. The CDR3 nucleotides are TGTGCCAGCAGTTACTCATTACCGGGACAGTCCTACGAGCAGTACTTC. Translated, it gives CASSYSLPGQSYEQYF.

This clonotype came up many times. This rearrangement joins TRBV10-3 to TRBJ2-5; 12 nucleotides match TRBD2. The junction had 2 bases not matched to a gene; V was cut back by 10 bases and J by 5 bases. Per germline, CDR1 ENHRY and CDR2 SYGVKD. This CDR3 is built from 12 residues. The CDR3 nucleotides are TGTGCCACCGGGACTAGCGGGGAGACCCAGTACTTC. Its protein is CATGTSGETQYF.

This clonotype was detected many times. This sequence joins TRBV20-1 and TRBJ2-3; D gene unclear. V lost 6 bases, J lost 0 bases, and 13 bases lay in between. The CDR3 is 14 amino acids. The V gene's germline CDR1 is DFQATT and CDR2 SNEGSKA (reference sequence). CDR3 sequence (DNA): TGCAGTGCCAGTCTATTAGGGAGCACAGATACGCAGTATTTT. As protein: CSASLLGSTDTQYF.

This clonotype was detected many times. J is TRBJ2-3 and V is TRBV7-6, with a weak D call TRBD2 (5 bases). This CDR3 spans 15 amino acids. V was pared by 5 bases and J by 4 bases, with 16 bases between. Germline V gene lookup returns CDR1 SGHVS and CDR2 FNYEAQ. The CDR3 DNA sequence: TGTGCCAGCAGCCCCGAAGGGAGTAGGGCAGATACGCAGTATTTT. As protein: CASSPEGSRADTQYF.

This clonotype was counted many times. V usage is TRBV12-3 or TRBV12-4 and J usage is TRBJ1-5, with D unclear. Trimming shortened V by 6 bases and J by 6 bases, and 21 bases separated the two germline ends. CDR3 size: 16 residues. CDR3 protein: CASSISLWVRPQPQHF. The CDR3, as DNA: TGTGCCAGCAGCATCTCCCTCTGGGTGAGACCTCAGCCCCAGCATTTT.

This clonotype was seen only a few times. The chain uses TRBV3-2 and TRBJ2-1; the D call in the table, TRBD2, was not verified against the DNA. TRBV3-2 is classified as a pseudogene. CDR3 length: 19 amino acids. The CDR3 spells CASSQDAHPPAKAPNEQFF. Written as DNA, the CDR3 is TGTGCCAGCAGCCAAGATGCCCATCCCCCAGCGAAAGCTCCCAATGAGCAGTTCTTC.

This clonotype was observed at least ten times. The rearrangement joins TRBV14 to TRBJ2-3; 8 bases match TRBD2. Trimming at V came to 2 bases and at J to 3 bases, leaving 4 bases not matched to a gene. This CDR3 has 15 residues. The germline V gene encodes CDR1 SGHDN and CDR2 FVKESK. DNA of the CDR3: TGTGCCAGCAGCCAATTCCGCGGGAGGACAGATACGCAGTATTTT. Its protein product is CASSQFRGRTDTQYF.

This clonotype occurred a few times. This chain links TRBV12-5 with TRBJ1-3; the D gene is possibly TRBD1 (6 bases). The CDR3 extends over 17 amino acids. Trimming left V 2 bases short and J 1 base short, with 15 bases between. Germline lookup yields CDR1 LGHNT and CDR2 FRNRAP. The CDR3 sequence: CASGLSLQGLSGNTIYF. The CDR3 DNA sequence: TGTGCTAGTGGTTTGTCCCTACAGGGACTGTCTGGAAACACCATATATTTT.

This clonotype occurred many times. The rearrangement links TRBV10-3 to TRBJ2-7; 9 bases agree with TRBD1. Germline CDR1 ENHRY, CDR2 SYGVKD. This CDR3 has 15 residues. The ends lost 4 bases at V and 2 bases at J; junction bases unmatched: 6. This chain's CDR3 is CAISASGTGTYEQYF. DNA of the CDR3: TGTGCCATCAGTGCTTCCGGGACAGGGACCTACGAGCAGTACTTC.

A single count supports this clonotype. The chain combines TRBV9 with TRBJ2-7; possibly TRBD2 for D (7 bases). This CDR3 spans 14 amino acids. Germline CDR1 reads SGDLS; CDR2 reads YYNGEE. Trimming stripped 5 bases from V and 5 bases from J, with 17 bases between. In DNA, the CDR3 is TGTGCCAGCAGTCCAAGAGGGGGGGGGAACGAGCAGTACTTC. Amino acids: CASSPRGGGNEQYF.

This clonotype was recorded many times. The chain has TRBV30 and TRBJ2-3; D ambiguous. Deletions cut 5 bases from V and 0 bases from J, with 15 bases between. The germline V gene has CDR1 GTSNPN and CDR2 SVGIG (reference sequence). The CDR3 is 15 amino acids. CDR3 sequence reads: CAWSEAGSSTDTQYF. The CDR3 region has the DNA TGTGCCTGGTCCGAAGCAGGATCTAGCACAGATACGCAGTATTTT.

The chain couples TRBV7-2 to TRBJ1-2; 9 bases are a match to TRBD1. Germline values: CDR1 SGHTA, CDR2 FQGNSA. CDR3 length equals 15 residues. The ends lost 5 bases at V and 2 bases at J; junction bases unmatched: 6. The CDR3 here is CASSLQGALNYGYTF. The CDR3 DNA follows: TGTGCCAGCAGCCTACAGGGGGCTTTAAACTATGGCTACACCTTC. Together with reference TRBV7-2 and TRBJ1-2, the CDR3 gives the full variable domain: GAGVSQSPSNKVTEKGKDVELRCDPISGHTALYWYRQSLGQGLEFLIYFQGNSAPDKSGLPSDRFSAERTGGSVSTLTIQRTQQEDSAVYLCASSLQGALNYGYTFGSGTRLTVV.

This chain links TRBV18 with TRBJ2-3, with TRBD2 as a possible D gene (5 bases). In germline, CDR1 is KGHSH, CDR2 LQKENI. The V gene lost 3 bases and the J gene lost 4 bases, with 17 bases spanning the gap. This CDR3 contains 16 residues. CDR3 DNA: TGTGCCAGCTCACCCCCGGGAAGGGATCGGTCAGATACGCAGTATTTT. Its protein is CASSPPGRDRSDTQYF.

Ten or more counts support this clonotype. The chain combines TRBV18 with TRBJ1-2, with D tentatively TRBD1 (6 bases). Trimming cost V 3 bases and J 7 bases, with 15 bases left between them. The CDR3 consists of 14 residues. Germline lookup yields CDR1 KGHSH and CDR2 LQKENI. CDR3 amino acids: CASSPLDRLAGYTF. The CDR3 DNA follows: TGTGCCAGCTCACCCTTAGACAGGTTGGCTGGCTACACCTTC.